This T cell receptor (beta chain) was profiled in a study of OX40 agonist ivuxolimab in advanced cancers. Background on the study: Previous treatment with anti-PD-1, anti-PD-L1 or anti-CTLA-4 therapy was allowed; more than 35% had received some. In three patients, partial responses were observed, one with hepatocellular carcinoma and two with cutaneous melanoma.

The germline V gene has CDR1 MGHDK and CDR2 SYGVNS. The J segment lost 8 bases and the V segment lost 5 bases, leaving 15 bases of the junction unmatched. The CDR3 is made up of 16 amino acids. TCRdb's copy holds only in-frame clones and misses some; the assay was immunoSEQ multiplex PCR. The table has roughly 64,000 clones, roughly 85% seen once. Note on this clone: Its target is not known.

Overall study results and limits: CD8+ T cells were the subset that, on average, had more expanded clones than CD4+.

This sequence was found in an adult with an advanced solid tumor such as melanoma, head and neck, liver or kidney cancer. Sample: CD4+ or CD8+ T cells sorted from blood, taken in a trial of the OX40 agonist ivuxolimab. The chain recombines TRBV25-1 with TRBJ1-2, with 9 bases fitting TRBD1. DNA for the CDR3: TGTGCCAGCAGTACTACCCTGGGACAGGGCGCGGTAGGCTACACCTTC. Protein: CASSTTLGQGAVGYTF.